The clone carrying this T cell receptor (beta chain) turned up a few times. These data belong to a study of blood T cell repertoires in COVID-19. In the study overall: Samples representing acute and convalescent COVID-19 were sourced from the United States, Italy and Spain. T cells, B-cell-depleted T cells, or PBMCs supplied cDNA or gDNA.

V lost 3 bases to trimming and J lost 1 base, with 11 bases between them. This CDR3 is 15 amino acids long. Germline-derived CDR1 and CDR2 are SGHVT and SQSDAQ. Original processing methods: Reference gene primer amplification in the assay estimated nucleated cell counts. TCRdb's table, derived via immunoSEQ multiplex PCR, lists solely in-frame clones and lacks some. That table furnishes V, J and clone size, whereas the DNA furnished D and trimming. The repertoire includes around 140,000 clones, under 90% of them detected once, and around 45% sits in the top ten. This clonotype was obtained from a human donor in a cohort sampled during active COVID-19. The rearrangement joins TRBV7-4 to TRBJ2-3; D is unresolved. The source material was peripheral blood. CDR3 in DNA: TGTGCCAGCAGCTTCCAGGTGTGTCGCACAGATACGCAGTATTTT. The encoded protein is CASSFQVCRTDTQYF.